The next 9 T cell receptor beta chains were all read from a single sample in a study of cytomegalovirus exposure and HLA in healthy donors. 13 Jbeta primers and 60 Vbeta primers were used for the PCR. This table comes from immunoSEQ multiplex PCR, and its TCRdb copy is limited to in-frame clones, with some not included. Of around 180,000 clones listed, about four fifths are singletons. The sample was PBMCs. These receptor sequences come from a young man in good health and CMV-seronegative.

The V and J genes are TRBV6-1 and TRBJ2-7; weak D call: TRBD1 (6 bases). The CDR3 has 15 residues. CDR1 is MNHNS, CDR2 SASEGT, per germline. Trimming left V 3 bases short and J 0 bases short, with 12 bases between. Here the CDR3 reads CASSEEQGSSYEQYF. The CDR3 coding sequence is TGTGCCAGCAGTGAGGAACAGGGCAGCTCCTACGAGCAGTACTTC.

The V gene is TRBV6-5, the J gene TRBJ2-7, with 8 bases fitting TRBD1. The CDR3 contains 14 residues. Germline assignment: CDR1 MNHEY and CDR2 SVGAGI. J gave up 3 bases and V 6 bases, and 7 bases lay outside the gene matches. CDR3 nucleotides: TGTGCCAGCAGGTCCGACAGGGGTCGCTACGAGCAGTACTTC. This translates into CASRSDRGRYEQYF.

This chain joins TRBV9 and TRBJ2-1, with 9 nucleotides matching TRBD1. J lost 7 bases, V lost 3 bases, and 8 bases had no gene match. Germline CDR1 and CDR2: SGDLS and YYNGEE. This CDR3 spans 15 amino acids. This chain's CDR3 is CASSGHRGPGNEQFF. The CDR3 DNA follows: TGTGCCAGCAGCGGACACAGGGGGCCGGGGAATGAGCAGTTCTTC. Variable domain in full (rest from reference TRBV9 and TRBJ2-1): DSGVTQTPKHLITATGQRVTLRCSPRSGDLSVYWYQQSLDQGLQFLIQYYNGEERAKGNILERFSAQQFPDLHSELNLSSLELGDSALYFCASSGHRGPGNEQFFGPGTRLTVL.

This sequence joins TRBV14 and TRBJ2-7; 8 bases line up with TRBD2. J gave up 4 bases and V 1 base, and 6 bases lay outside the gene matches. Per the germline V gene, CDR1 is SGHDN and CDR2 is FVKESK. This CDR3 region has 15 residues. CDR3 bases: TGTGCCAGCAGCCAAGTGACAGCGGGAGTATACGAGCAGTACTTC. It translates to CASSQVTAGVYEQYF.

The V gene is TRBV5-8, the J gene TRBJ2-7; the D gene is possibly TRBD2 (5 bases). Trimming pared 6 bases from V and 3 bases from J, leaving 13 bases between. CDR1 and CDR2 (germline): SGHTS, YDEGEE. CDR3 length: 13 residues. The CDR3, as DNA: TGTGCCAGCACCCACGGGGAGATCTACGAGCAGTACTTC. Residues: CASTHGEIYEQYF.

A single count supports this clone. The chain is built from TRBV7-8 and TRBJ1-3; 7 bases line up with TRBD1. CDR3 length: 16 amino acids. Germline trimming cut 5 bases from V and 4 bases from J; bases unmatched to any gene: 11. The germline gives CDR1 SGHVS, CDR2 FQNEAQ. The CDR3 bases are TGTGCCAGCAGCCCGAGAGGGGGCGCCGGGGGAAACACCATATATTTT. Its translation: CASSPRGGAGGNTIYF.

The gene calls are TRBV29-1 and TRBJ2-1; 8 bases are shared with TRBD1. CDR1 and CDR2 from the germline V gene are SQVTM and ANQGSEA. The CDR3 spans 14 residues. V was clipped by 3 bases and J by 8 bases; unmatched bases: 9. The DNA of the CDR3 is TGCAGCGTTGACCCCGGGACAGGTCACGATGAGCAGTTCTTC. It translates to CSVDPGTGHDEQFF.

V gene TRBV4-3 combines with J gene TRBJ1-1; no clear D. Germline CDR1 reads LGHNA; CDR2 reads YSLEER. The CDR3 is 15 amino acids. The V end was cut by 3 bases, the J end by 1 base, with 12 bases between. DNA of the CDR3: TGCGCCAGCAGCCATCCCGCAGGCGCGAACACTGAAGCTTTCTTT. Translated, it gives CASSHPAGANTEAFF.

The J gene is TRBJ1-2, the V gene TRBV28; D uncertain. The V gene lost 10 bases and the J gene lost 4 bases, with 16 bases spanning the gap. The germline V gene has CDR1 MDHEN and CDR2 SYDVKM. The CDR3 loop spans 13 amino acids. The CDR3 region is CATRLRVAYGYTF. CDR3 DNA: TGTGCCACCCGGCTGCGGGTGGCCTATGGCTACACCTTC.